One sample yielded the 31 T cell receptor beta chains listed below, sequenced in a study of blood T cells in healthy people across ages. For the second PCR, which ran for about 6 to 11 cycles, a sample-barcoded 5' primer and a J-beta primer mix were used. From the 5' RACE reads, TCRdb called clonotypes with MiXCR, one entry per CDR3 protein. The sample comprises around 580,000 distinct CDR3 sequences, more than 45% of which are singletons, and under 30% rests with the top ten. Sequencing used blood. Every receptor here comes from a man older than 75 in good health.

About this clonotype: A much more abundant neighbour one base away suggests this may be a read error. The rearrangement uses TRBV5-1 and TRBJ2-7; possibly TRBD1 or TRBD2 for D (5 bases each). Germline V gene data show CDR1 as SGHRS and CDR2 as YFSETQ. CDR3 length: 14 amino acids. Trimming pared 6 bases from V and 5 bases from J, leaving 18 bases between. In DNA, the CDR3 is TGCGCCAGCACTGGGGACCCGCAGTCCGACGAGCAGTACTTC. Translated, it gives CASTGDPQSDEQYF.

CDR3 bases: TGTGCCAGCAGCTTAGGGCAGGAGTATCAGCCCCAGCATTTT. As protein: CASSLGQEYQPQHF. The chain joins TRBV7-2 to TRBJ1-5; D remains unclear. The V end was cut by 1 base, the J end by 5 bases, with 9 bases between. CDR3 length equals 14 residues. The germline V gene has CDR1 SGHTA and CDR2 FQGNSA.

J is TRBJ1-4 and V is TRBV20-1; D gene unclear. Germline CDR1 and CDR2: DFQATT and SNEGSKA (reference sequence). CDR3 length equals 15 residues. With 3 bases removed from V and 0 bases from J, the gap between germline ends came to 11 bases. CDR3: CSASPGAATNEKLFF. DNA of the CDR3: TGCAGTGCTAGTCCGGGTGCTGCAACTAATGAAAAACTGTTTTTT.

J is TRBJ2-6 and V is TRBV7-9, with unresolved D. The CDR3 runs to 16 residues. Trimming cost V 5 bases and J 1 base, with 12 bases left between them. Germline values: CDR1 SEHNR, CDR2 FQNEAQ (reference sequence). CDR3 DNA: TGTGCCAGCAGCGAGAACCTGGGATCTGGGGCCAACGTCCTGACTTTC. Protein product: CASSENLGSGANVLTF.

The chain joins TRBV12-3 or TRBV12-4 to TRBJ1-2; D might be TRBD1 (6 bases). The CDR3 runs to 14 residues. V was cut by 7 bases and J by 1 base, with 13 bases left in between. The CDR3 nucleotides read TGTGCCAGCACCCGCAACAGGGTTAACTATGGCTACACCTTC. Its translation is CASTRNRVNYGYTF.

On this clonotype itself: The junction does not match germline at one end; this may be a read error. The chain employs TRBV14 and TRBJ2-1, with D perhaps matching TRBD1 (6 bases). CDR3 length: 15 amino acids. Per the germline V gene, CDR1 is SGHDN and CDR2 is FVKESK. CDR3 nucleotide sequence: TGTACCAGCAGCCGCGGACAGCCCGGGGTCGGTGAGCAGTTCTTC. Translated: CTSSRGQPGVGEQFF.

Comment on this clonotype: This sequence may be a read error, since a much larger clone differs from it by one base. The chain joins TRBV5-1 to TRBJ2-1; 9 bases map to TRBD2. Germline lookup yields CDR1 SGHRS and CDR2 YFSETQ. This CDR3 comprises 17 residues. The CDR3 DNA follows: TGCGCCAGCGGCTTGGGTAGCGGGGGACCCTCCTACAATGAGCAGTTCTTC. Its translation: CASGLGSGGPSYNEQFF.

The rearrangement uses TRBV29-1 and TRBJ1-2; D is undetermined. Germline CDR1 SQVTM, CDR2 ANQGSEA. V gave up 4 bases and J gave up 4 bases, with 13 bases separating them. The length of the CDR3 is 13 residues. Here the CDR3 reads CSVVVAALYGYTF. Written as DNA, the CDR3 is TGCAGCGTTGTGGTGGCAGCCCTCTATGGCTACACCTTC.

The chain's CDR3 is CAWTTSPGGDYTF. CDR3 sequence (DNA): TGTGCCTGGACCACAAGCCCAGGGGGCGACTACACCTTC. The chain uses TRBV30 and TRBJ1-2; 8 bases are a match to TRBD1. CDR1 is GTSNPN and CDR2 is SVGIG in the germline V gene (reference sequence). The CDR3 extends over 13 amino acids. V was clipped by 4 bases and J by 10 bases; unmatched bases: 11. The variable domain in full, with the rest retrieved from reference TRBV30 and TRBJ1-2, is SQTIHQWPATLVQPVGSPLSLECTVEGTSNPNLYWYRQAAGRGLQLLFYSVGIGQISSEVPQNLSASRPQDRQFILSSKKLLLSDSGFYLCAWTTSPGGDYTFGSGTRLTVV.

Details on this clonotype: Given a much more abundant clone one base away, this may be a read error. The gene calls are TRBV6-6 and TRBJ1-4; 7 nucleotides match TRBD1. Looked up from germline, CDR1 is MNHNY and CDR2 is SVGAGI (reference sequence). V lost 5 bases to trimming and J lost 11 bases; unmatched junction nucleotides: 8. The CDR3 contains 13 residues. The chain's CDR3 is CASSDETGLKLFF. CDR3 sequence (DNA): TGTGCCAGCAGTGACGAGACAGGGTTGAAACTGTTTTTT.

Only a few counts were recorded for this clonotype. V and J are TRBV7-9 and TRBJ2-7, with no clear D. The CDR3 loop spans 18 amino acids. Germline CDR1 is SEHNR and CDR2 is FQNEAQ (reference sequence). Trimming took off 4 bases at V and 0 bases at J, with 22 bases between the two ends. The CDR3, as DNA: TGTGCCAGCAGCTCCCCTCCCCACGACGGTAGAAGCTCCTACGAGCAGTACTTC. Translation gives CASSSPPHDGRSSYEQYF. Full variable domain (rest looked up from reference TRBV7-9 and TRBJ2-7): DTGVSQNPRHKITKRGQNVTFRCDPISEHNRLYWYRQTLGQGPEFLTYFQNEAQLEKSRLLSDRFSAERPKGSFSTLEIQRTEQGDSAMYLCASSSPPHDGRSSYEQYFGPGTRLTVT.

The V and J genes are TRBV7-2 and TRBJ2-2; D call uncertain. Germline V gene data show CDR1 as SGHTA and CDR2 as FQGNSA. V lost 5 bases and J lost 5, with 12 bases in between. The CDR3 extends over 14 amino acids. CDR3 sequence (DNA): TGTGCCAGCAGCCGGACGCGGCTGACCGGGGAGCTGTTTTTT. This codes for CASSRTRLTGELFF.

This clonotype was counted between two and nine times. The chain carries TRBV5-1 and TRBJ2-5, with D tentatively TRBD1 (5 bases). CDR3 length equals 15 residues. CDR1 is SGHRS, CDR2 YFSETQ, per germline. Trimming took 0 bases from V and 2 from J, leaving 11 bases between them. The CDR3 is CASSLVHTGQETQYF. DNA for the CDR3: TGCGCCAGCAGCTTGGTTCATACAGGACAAGAGACCCAGTACTTC.

This clonotype came up many times. The V call is TRBV6-5, the J call TRBJ2-1, with 10 bases that match TRBD1. Germline lookup yields CDR1 MNHEY and CDR2 SVGAGI. This CDR3 is built from 14 residues. Unmatched junction bases numbered 8, after V lost 6 bases and J lost 9 bases. In DNA form, the CDR3 reads TGTGCCAGCAGAAAGGGACAGGGGTCAGGTGAGCAGTTCTTC. The encoded protein is CASRKGQGSGEQFF.

V and J are TRBV20-1 and TRBJ2-5; TRBD2 matches at 11 bases. The CDR3 contains 13 residues. Germline CDR1 reads DFQATT; CDR2 reads SNEGSKA (reference sequence). CDR3: CSTRLAGQETQYF. In DNA form, the CDR3 reads TGCAGCACCAGACTAGCGGGACAAGAGACCCAGTACTTC.

The chain has TRBV4-3 and TRBJ2-7; 16 bases agree with TRBD2. The J segment lost 6 bases and the V segment lost 0 bases, leaving 8 bases of the junction unmatched. CDR1 is LGHNA and CDR2 is YSLEER in the germline V gene. The CDR3 extends over 18 amino acids. This CDR3 reads CASSQEGTSGRASLEQYF. CDR3 bases: TGCGCCAGCAGCCAAGAAGGGACTAGCGGGAGGGCCTCGCTCGAGCAGTACTTC.

The rearrangement uses TRBV6-5 and TRBJ2-7, with TRBD1 as a possible D gene (6 bases). The V end lost 2 bases, the J end lost 5 bases, and 13 bases lay between the germline ends. This CDR3 has 14 amino acids. From germline, CDR1 is MNHEY and CDR2 SVGAGI. The CDR3 reads CASSYGQLKHEQYF. In DNA form, the CDR3 reads TGTGCCAGCAGTTACGGACAGTTAAAACACGAGCAGTACTTC.

The chain is built from TRBV4-3 and TRBJ1-5; D is undetermined. This CDR3 region has 14 residues. The V end lost 3 bases, the J end lost 6 bases, and 12 bases lay between the germline ends. Germline loops: CDR1 LGHNA, CDR2 YSLEER. The CDR3 region has the DNA TGCGCCAGCAGCCATCAAATCGGGCGTCAGCCCCAGCATTTT. Its protein is CASSHQIGRQPQHF.

Comments on this clonotype: Compared with germline, one end of the junction differs, possibly owing to a read error. V usage is TRBV5-1 and J usage is TRBJ2-1; tentative D call: TRBD1 (6 bases). Per germline, CDR1 SGHRS and CDR2 YFSETQ. This CDR3 is built from 15 residues. CDR3 nucleotides: TGCGCCAGCAGACAGGACAGAAGCTCCTACAATAAGCAGTTCTTC. This encodes CASRQDRSSYNKQFF.

This chain uses TRBV20-1 with TRBJ2-1; D could derive from TRBD1 or TRBD2 (5 bases each). From germline, CDR1 is DFQATT and CDR2 SNEGSKA (reference sequence). This CDR3 has 13 residues. V was pared by 5 bases and J by 8 bases, with 16 bases between. DNA for the CDR3: TGCAGTGCTGAGGGTGAACAGGCTGATGAGCAGTTCTTC. It codes for CSAEGEQADEQFF.

This clonotype was counted only a few times. The rearrangement uses TRBV10-3 and TRBJ2-5; D remains ambiguous. The V end lost 2 bases, the J end lost 5 bases, and 9 bases lay between the germline ends. Per germline, CDR1 ENHRY and CDR2 SYGVKD. CDR3 length: 13 residues. CDR3 sequence reads: CAISEAGRETQYF. In DNA, the CDR3 is TGTGCCATCAGTGAGGCCGGTCGGGAGACCCAGTACTTC.

The rearrangement uses TRBV20-1 and TRBJ2-1, with TRBD2 identical over 7 bases. The J segment lost 12 bases and the V segment lost 0 bases, leaving 8 bases of the junction unmatched. The CDR3 length is 13 residues. Germline lookup yields CDR1 DFQATT and CDR2 SNEGSKA (reference sequence). The CDR3 coding sequence is TGCAGTGCTAGAGACGGCGGGAGAGGGGTGCAGTTCTTC. It is translated as CSARDGGRGVQFF.

This chain links TRBV5-5 with TRBJ2-5; D unresolved. This CDR3 is 14 amino acids long. The V gene lost 0 bases and the J gene lost 5 bases, with 11 bases spanning the gap. Germline V gene lookup returns CDR1 SGHKS and CDR2 YYEKEE (reference sequence). CDR3 DNA: TGTGCCAGCAGCTTGGCACCGCATAAGGAGACCCAGTACTTC. This gives the protein CASSLAPHKETQYF.

J is TRBJ2-1 and V is TRBV28; 11 nucleotides align to TRBD2. Per the germline V gene, CDR1 is MDHEN and CDR2 is SYDVKM. J gave up 6 bases and V 7 bases, and 8 bases lay outside the gene matches. CDR3 size: 15 residues. CDR3 residues: CASKAGTSGTNEQFF. The CDR3 DNA reads TGTGCCAGCAAGGCCGGGACTAGCGGAACCAATGAGCAGTTCTTC.

Comment on this clonotype: This may come from a read error, since a much larger clone is one base off. The chain couples TRBV6-6 to TRBJ2-7; D not certain. The CDR3 length is 13 residues. V lost 0 bases and J lost 7, with 10 bases in between. Germline V gene sequence: CDR1 MNHNY, CDR2 SVGAGI (reference sequence). The CDR3 bases are TGTGCCAGCAGTTACTCGGGTACTCATGAGCAGTACTTC. The encoded protein is CASSYSGTHEQYF.

J is TRBJ2-2 and V is TRBV12-3 or TRBV12-4; D assignment may be TRBD1 or TRBD2 (6 bases each). This CDR3 region has 15 residues. Trimming removed 7 bases from V and 5 bases from J, with 17 bases in between. CDR3 loop: CASNLRKGGTGELFF. The CDR3 region has the DNA TGTGCCAGCAACCTTCGTAAGGGGGGAACCGGGGAGCTGTTTTTT.

This clonotype was recorded only once. The chain recombines TRBV27 with TRBJ2-3; the match to TRBD2 covers 10 bases. CDR3 length: 16 amino acids. J was trimmed by 2 bases and V by 6 bases; bases with no gene match: 8. CDR1 and CDR2 (germline): MNHEY, SMNVEV (reference sequence). In nucleotides, the CDR3 is TGTGCCAGCAGCCTACTAGCGGGGCTTTTCACAGATACGCAGTATTTT. Its protein is CASSLLAGLFTDTQYF.

The V and J genes are TRBV3-1 and TRBJ2-6; D unclear. With 1 base removed from V and 3 bases from J, the gap between germline ends came to 7 bases. Germline CDR1 is LGHDT and CDR2 is YNNKEL (reference sequence). The CDR3 is 15 amino acids. The CDR3 DNA is TGTGCCAGCAGCCAAGGGGGTTTTGGGGCCAACGTCCTGACTTTC. It codes for CASSQGGFGANVLTF.

The V call is TRBV15, the J call TRBJ2-1, with 9 positions matching TRBD2. Trimming at V came to 7 bases and at J to 8 bases, leaving 9 bases not matched to a gene. Germline V CDR1 and CDR2: LNHNV, YYDKDF (reference sequence). The CDR3 is made up of 14 amino acids. CDR3 nucleotides: TGTGCCACCAAGCATGCGGGAGGGTTAGATGAGCAGTTCTTC. Its translation: CATKHAGGLDEQFF.

This clonotype has a handful of counts. This chain joins TRBV9 and TRBJ2-3; D possibly corresponds to TRBD2 (6 bases). CDR1 and CDR2 (germline): SGDLS, YYNGEE. The V end was cut by 0 bases, the J end by 4 bases, with 15 bases between. The CDR3 contains 16 residues. CDR3 nucleotide sequence: TGTGCCAGCAGCGTAGCGGCGGGATTGGGGGCAGATACGCAGTATTTT. This translates into CASSVAAGLGADTQYF. Full variable domain (remainder filled in from reference TRBV9 and TRBJ2-3): DSGVTQTPKHLITATGQRVTLRCSPRSGDLSVYWYQQSLDQGLQFLIQYYNGEERAKGNILERFSAQQFPDLHSELNLSSLELGDSALYFCASSVAAGLGADTQYFGPGTRLTVL.

The chain carries TRBV7-3 and TRBJ2-1; the match to TRBD2 covers 8 bases. J lost 0 bases, V lost 1 base, and 5 bases had no gene match. Germline values: CDR1 SGHTA, CDR2 FQGTGA. The CDR3 loop spans 17 amino acids. In nucleotides, the CDR3 is TGTGCCAGCAGCTTAAACCCGGGGGGGACCTCCTACAATGAGCAGTTCTTC. It specifies CASSLNPGGTSYNEQFF.